A single sample gave rise to the 5 T cell receptor beta chains below, sequenced in a study of CD8 T cells in Susac syndrome. Reverse transcription used roughly 0.45 to 1 ug RNA and random hexamers. TCRdb reanalysed the immunoSEQ multiplex PCR reads using MiXCR and keeps one entry per CDR3 protein. Of roughly 200,000 distinct CDR3 sequences listed, 95% are singletons. The sample taken for sequencing was CD4+ T cells from PBMCs. The receptors derive from a human donor with multiple sclerosis.

The chain recombines TRBV6-1 with TRBJ1-3; the D is unclear. Trimming stripped 8 bases from V and 0 bases from J, with 14 bases between. The CDR3 is 15 amino acids. CDR1 is MNHNS, CDR2 SASEGT, per germline. The CDR3 protein is CASLEGRVSGNTIYF. CDR3 sequence (DNA): TGTGCCAGCCTTGAAGGTAGAGTCTCTGGAAACACCATATATTTT.

CDR3 amino acids: CASSHQRYNSPLHF. CDR3 DNA sequence: TGTGCCAGTAGCCACCAACGCTACAATTCACCCCTCCACTTT. The chain employs TRBV19 and TRBJ1-6; D unclear. V lost 6 bases and J lost 7, with 13 bases in between. The CDR3 length is 14 residues. Germline V CDR1 and CDR2: LNHDA, SQIVND (reference sequence).

V gene TRBV6-5 combines with J gene TRBJ1-2; D is unresolved. V lost 5 bases and J lost 0, with 10 bases in between. The CDR3 loop spans 14 amino acids. Germline loops: CDR1 MNHEY, CDR2 SVGAGI. The CDR3 bases are TGTGCCAGCAGTCCGTCGACGACTAACTATGGCTACACCTTC. Protein sequence: CASSPSTTNYGYTF.

The chain couples TRBV20-1 to TRBJ1-2; TRBD1 agrees at 8 bases. Trimming removed 5 bases from V and 8 bases from J; junction bases left unmatched: 13. CDR3 length: 14 amino acids. The germline CDR1 and CDR2 sequences are DFQATT and SNEGSKA (reference sequence). The CDR3 DNA follows: TGCAGTGCTTACACAGGGGGATTTTCGGGAGGCTACACCTTC. This gives the protein CSAYTGGFSGGYTF.

V usage is TRBV5-1 and J usage is TRBJ2-7, with a possible D match to TRBD1 (5 bases). V lost 1 base and J 2 bases, leaving 10 bases between the germline ends. CDR3 size: 14 residues. CDR1 and CDR2 (germline): SGHRS, YFSETQ. In DNA form, the CDR3 reads TGCGCCAGCAGCTTGCAATCAGGGACCTACGAGCAGTACTTC. Its protein is CASSLQSGTYEQYF.